Described below is a single T cell receptor beta chain sequence and its context. The sample originates from a study of blood T cell repertoires in COVID-19. Study as a whole: From the United States, Italy and Spain came samples of acute and convalescent COVID-19.

Original methodology: By means of reference gene primer amplification, nucleated cell counts were estimated. Here immunoSEQ multiplex PCR was the method, and the copy in TCRdb shows in-frame clones only, minus some. V and J calls plus clone size are reproduced from that table; the DNA served to infer D and trimming. The repertoire holds about 140,000 clones, with 70% to 90% as singletons. V shed 1 base and J shed 7 bases, with 7 bases lying between them. The CDR3 loop spans 12 amino acids. Germline V gene data show CDR1 as SGHDT and CDR2 as YYEEEE. Specimen: peripheral blood. The chain uses TRBV5-6 and TRBJ2-3, with D unclear. The receptor was isolated from a woman aged 60-75 years with acute or convalescent COVID-19. In DNA, the CDR3 is TGTGCCAGCAGCTTGTCCAGTCATACGCAGTATTTT. Translation: CASSLSSHTQYF.